These T cell receptor beta chains were read from a single sample in a study of blood T cell repertoires in COVID-19. Some clones are missing from TCRdb's copy, which holds only in-frame ones; the method was immunoSEQ multiplex PCR. The table lists under 500,000 clones, approximately 90% of them singletons. Sequenced: PBMCs or T cells enriched from blood (not recorded which). All receptors come from a man aged 25 to 45 who had recovered from COVID-19. Each CDR3 is given with its conserved first and last residue. A D gene is named only where the DNA matches it firmly. Only part of the rows carry a size: once, few, many, or a class if the clone is expanded.

size	V	J	D	CDR3	DNA
-	TRBV28	TRBJ1-4	TRBD1	CASSTIGQGLNEKLFF	TGTGCCAGCAGTACCATCGGACAGGGGCTTAATGAAAAACTGTTTTTT
-	TRBV7-2	TRBJ2-5	TRBD2	CASSFNRLAGSETQYF	TGTGCCAGCAGCTTTAATCGACTAGCGGGATCAGAGACCCAGTACTTC
-	TRBV3-1/TRBV3-2	TRBJ2-2	TRBD2	CASSQGLAGTGELFF	TGTGCCAGCAGCCAGGGACTAGCGGGCACCGGGGAGCTGTTTTTT
-	TRBV7-9	TRBJ1-5	-	CASSSTESNQPQHF	TGTGCCAGCAGCTCGACAGAGAGCAATCAGCCCCAGCATTTT
-	TRBV2	TRBJ2-3	-	CASSPAGQLSTDTQYF	TGTGCCAGCAGTCCCGCGGGACAGCTAAGCACAGATACGCAGTATTTT
-	TRBV6-5	TRBJ1-2	-	CASRVDGEISYTF	TGTGCCAGCAGAGTGGACGGGGAAATAAGCTACACCTTC
few	TRBV10-2	TRBJ2-3	TRBD2	CATGLAGNTDTQYF	TGCGCCACCGGACTAGCGGGAAATACAGATACGCAGTATTTT
-	TRBV27	TRBJ2-1	-	CASSQDRHNEQFF	TGTGCCAGCAGTCAAGACAGGCACAATGAGCAGTTCTTC
-	TRBV13	TRBJ2-1	TRBD2	CASSLYTSGGKEQFF	TGTGCCAGCAGCTTATATACTAGCGGGGGCAAAGAGCAGTTCTTC
-	TRBV30	TRBJ1-1	TRBD1	CAWTAGTGVDTEAFF	TGTGCCTGGACTGCCGGGACAGGGGTGGACACTGAAGCTTTCTTT
-	TRBV20-1	TRBJ1-2	-	CSARREDYTF	TGCAGTGCTAGAAGGGAGGACTACACCTTC
-	TRBV28	TRBJ2-7	TRBD1	CASSRQGYEQYF	TGTGCCAGCAGTAGACAGGGCTACGAGCAGTACTTC
few	TRBV28	TRBJ2-3	TRBD2	CASSYASGRGQYF	TGTGCCAGCAGTTATGCTAGCGGGAGGGGGCAGTATTTT
-	TRBV7-9	TRBJ2-1	TRBD2	CASSLVAGGPYNEQFF	TGTGCCAGCAGCTTAGTGGCGGGAGGGCCTTACAATGAGCAGTTCTTC
-	TRBV12-3/TRBV12-4	TRBJ2-2	-	CASFSANTGELFF	TGTGCCAGTTTCTCTGCGAACACCGGGGAGCTGTTTTTT
once	TRBV24-1	TRBJ2-1	TRBD2	CATSSSGGNNEQFF	TGTGCCACCAGCTCTAGCGGGGGAAACAATGAGCAGTTCTTC
-	TRBV30	TRBJ2-3	TRBD2	CAWSSTGTSGSADTQYF	TGTGCCTGGAGTTCGACCGGGACTAGCGGGAGCGCAGATACGCAGTATTTT
-	TRBV7-9	TRBJ2-1	TRBD2	CASSYLRLAGVWEQFF	TGTGCCAGCAGCTACCTCCGACTAGCGGGAGTATGGGAGCAGTTCTTC
-	TRBV12-3/TRBV12-4	TRBJ1-6	-	CASGRGSNSPLHF	TGTGCCAGCGGCCGGGGAAGTAATTCACCCCTCCACTTT
-	TRBV11-2	TRBJ1-1	-	CASSSNYMNTEAFF	TGTGCCAGCAGCTCCAACTACATGAACACTGAAGCTTTCTTT
-	TRBV12-3/TRBV12-4	TRBJ1-5	TRBD1	CASSRDREGRHF	TGTGCCAGCAGTCGGGACAGGGAGGGACGGCATTTT
-	TRBV5-1	TRBJ2-7	-	CASSLWRGNHEQYF	TGCGCCAGCAGCTTGTGGCGAGGGAACCACGAGCAGTACTTC
-	TRBV6-5	TRBJ2-7	TRBD2	CASSHGRRGAYEQYF	TGTGCCAGCAGTCACGGACGGCGGGGGGCCTACGAGCAGTACTTC
once	TRBV28	TRBJ1-6	-	CASPLRVMIDSPLHF	TGTGCCAGCCCTCTCAGGGTGATGATAGATTCACCCCTCCACTTT
-	TRBV7-9	TRBJ1-1	-	CASSLTGTSTSEAFF	TGTGCCAGCAGCTTGACCGGGACAAGCACGTCTGAAGCTTTCTTT
-	TRBV25-1	TRBJ2-2	-	CASSEGGRNTGELFF	TGTGCCAGCAGTGAGGGGGGGCGCAACACCGGGGAGCTGTTTTTT
-	TRBV11-2	TRBJ2-2	TRBD2	CASSETSGRAEMFF	TGTGCCAGCAGCGAAACTAGCGGGAGGGCCGAGATGTTTTTT
-	TRBV6-5	TRBJ2-7	TRBD1	CASSQLLGQFYEQYF	TGTGCCAGCAGCCAACTCCTGGGACAGTTTTACGAGCAGTACTTC
-	TRBV7-2	TRBJ2-5	-	CASSLDPASERETQYF	TGTGCCAGCAGCTTAGACCCAGCTAGTGAGAGGGAGACCCAGTACTTC
-	TRBV12-5	TRBJ2-7	TRBD2	CASGLVTSGTYEQYF	TGTGCTAGTGGTTTGGTGACTAGCGGGACCTACGAGCAGTACTTC
-	TRBV12-3/TRBV12-4	TRBJ1-2	-	CASSLLQAGGYTF	TGTGCCAGCAGTTTATTGCAGGCGGGGGGCTACACCTTC
-	TRBV4-1	TRBJ2-1	-	CASSQVEGLSDVQFF	TGCGCCAGCAGCCAAGTAGAGGGCCTAAGTGATGTGCAGTTCTTC
-	TRBV11-2	TRBJ2-1	TRBD2	CASSQGLAGAQFF	TGTGCCAGCAGCCAAGGACTAGCGGGAGCGCAGTTCTTC
few	TRBV30	TRBJ2-1	-	CAWRRGTGPYNEQFF	TGTGCCTGGAGGCGGGGGACAGGACCTTACAATGAGCAGTTCTTC
-	TRBV4-1	TRBJ2-7	-	CASSQEGGPGYEQYF	TGCGCCAGCAGCCAAGAAGGAGGGCCGGGCTACGAGCAGTACTTC
-	TRBV30	TRBJ1-2	TRBD1	CAWSPPLTGASGYTF	TGTGCCTGGAGTCCCCCCCTAACAGGGGCCTCTGGCTACACCTTC